A selection of T cell receptor beta chains follows, all from one sample in a study of cytomegalovirus exposure and HLA in healthy donors. Here immunoSEQ multiplex PCR was the method, and the copy in TCRdb shows in-frame clones only, minus some. This sample has around 130,000 clones; approximately 75% occur once, and the top ten carry about 1.8%. The sequenced sample was PBMCs. These receptors all stem from a man between 35 and 55 years old in good health and CMV-seronegative. Each CDR3 is given with its conserved first and last residue. Fields, in order: V gene, CDR3 protein.

>TRBV6-5
CASSYSPGYNEQFF
>TRBV7-2
CASSRDSANTGELFF
>TRBV18
CASSQTGTGAYEQYF
>TRBV5-1
CASRQGGNTEAFF
>TRBV5-1
CASGSGLSPGNTEAFF
>TRBV21-1
CASVGPRGNEQFF
>TRBV30
CAWSVRGFEQYF
>TRBV19
CASSSHGSNQPQHF
>TRBV4-3
CASSQQTGAGANGLTF
>TRBV10-2
CASSEVPNRGPNSPLHF
>TRBV4-2
CASSQDAGTGSPLHF
>TRBV10-3
CAIGAASGGSDTQYF
>TRBV7-2
CASSPHQTGAGQPQHF
>TRBV9
CASSVTSGGAGETQYF
>TRBV6-1
CASRGGPEAFF
>TRBV10-3
CAIREGHTNTEAFF
>TRBV12-2
CASRPRGGTGTGELFF
>TRBV4-3
CASSRGSGQGNEKLFF
>TRBV19
CASSPLTGAYEQYF
>TRBV5-1
CASCRGQETQYF
>TRBV6-6
CASSGSRARAPYRYTF
>TRBV29-1
CSVSGTLERYNEQFF